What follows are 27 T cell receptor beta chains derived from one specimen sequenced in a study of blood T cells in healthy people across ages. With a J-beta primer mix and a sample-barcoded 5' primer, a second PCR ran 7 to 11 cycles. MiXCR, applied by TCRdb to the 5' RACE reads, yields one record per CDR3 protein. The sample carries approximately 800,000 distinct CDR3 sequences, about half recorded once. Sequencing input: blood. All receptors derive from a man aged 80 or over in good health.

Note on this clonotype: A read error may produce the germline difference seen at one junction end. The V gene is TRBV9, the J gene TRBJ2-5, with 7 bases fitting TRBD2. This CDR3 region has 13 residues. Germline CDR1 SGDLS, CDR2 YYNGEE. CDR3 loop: CTSSAGLVETQYF. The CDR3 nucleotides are TGTACCAGCAGCGCCGGACTAGTTGAGACCCAGTACTTC.

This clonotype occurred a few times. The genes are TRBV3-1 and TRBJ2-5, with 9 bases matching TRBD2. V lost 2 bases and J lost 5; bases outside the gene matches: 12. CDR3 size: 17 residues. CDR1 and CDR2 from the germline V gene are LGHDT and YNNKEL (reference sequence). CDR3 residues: CASSQRPSSGSDETQYF. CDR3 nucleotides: TGTGCCAGCAGCCAAAGGCCGAGTAGCGGGAGCGACGAGACCCAGTACTTC.

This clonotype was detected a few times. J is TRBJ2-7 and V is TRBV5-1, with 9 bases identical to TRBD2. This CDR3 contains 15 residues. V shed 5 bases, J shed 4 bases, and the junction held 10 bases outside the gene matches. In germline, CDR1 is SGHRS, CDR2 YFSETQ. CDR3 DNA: TGCGCCAGCAGAGAGGGCGGGAGGGCCGTTTACGAGCAGTACTTC. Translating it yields CASREGGRAVYEQYF.

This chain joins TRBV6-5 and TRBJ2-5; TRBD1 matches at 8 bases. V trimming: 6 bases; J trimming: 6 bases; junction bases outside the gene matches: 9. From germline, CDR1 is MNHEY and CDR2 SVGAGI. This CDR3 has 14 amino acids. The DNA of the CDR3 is TGTGCCAGCAGCGTGGACAGGGTTGAAAAGACCCAGTACTTC. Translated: CASSVDRVEKTQYF.

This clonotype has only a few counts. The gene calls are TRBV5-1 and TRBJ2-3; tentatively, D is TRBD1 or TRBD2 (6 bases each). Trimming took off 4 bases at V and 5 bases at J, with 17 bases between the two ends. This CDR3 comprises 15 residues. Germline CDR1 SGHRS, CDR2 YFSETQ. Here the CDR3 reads CASSLTGSEGDTQYF. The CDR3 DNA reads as TGCGCCAGCAGCCTTACAGGGTCGGAGGGAGATACGCAGTATTTT.

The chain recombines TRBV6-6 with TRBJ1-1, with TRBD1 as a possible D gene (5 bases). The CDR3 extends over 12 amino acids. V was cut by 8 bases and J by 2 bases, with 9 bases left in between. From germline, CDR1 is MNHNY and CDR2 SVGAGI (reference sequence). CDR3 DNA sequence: TGTGCCAGCTACAGGTTAAACACTGAAGCTTTCTTT. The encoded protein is CASYRLNTEAFF.

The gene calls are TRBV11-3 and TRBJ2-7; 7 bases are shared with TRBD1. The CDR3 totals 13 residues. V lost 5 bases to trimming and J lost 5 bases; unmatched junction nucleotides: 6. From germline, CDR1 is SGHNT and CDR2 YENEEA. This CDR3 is CASSPGQVHEQYF. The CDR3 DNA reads TGTGCCAGCAGCCCAGGACAGGTCCACGAGCAGTACTTC.

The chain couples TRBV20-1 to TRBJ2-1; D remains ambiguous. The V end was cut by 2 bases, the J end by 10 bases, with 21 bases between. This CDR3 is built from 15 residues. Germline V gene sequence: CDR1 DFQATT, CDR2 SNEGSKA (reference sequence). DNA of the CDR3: TGCAGTGCTAGATACCCAAGGTTCGGCTGCAACGAGCAGTTCTTC. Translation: CSARYPRFGCNEQFF.

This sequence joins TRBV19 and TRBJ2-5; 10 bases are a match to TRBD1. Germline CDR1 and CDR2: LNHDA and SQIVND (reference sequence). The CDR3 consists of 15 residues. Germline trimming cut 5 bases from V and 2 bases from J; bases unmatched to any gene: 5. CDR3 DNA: TGTGCCAGTAGTGTAGGACAGGGGGTACAAGAGACCCAGTACTTC. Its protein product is CASSVGQGVQETQYF.

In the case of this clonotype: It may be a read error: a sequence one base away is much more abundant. The CDR3 loop is CSVAGGAYYKQYF. The CDR3 DNA is TGCAGCGTAGCGGGAGGGGCGTACTACAAGCAGTACTTC. The chain links TRBV29-1 to TRBJ2-5; TRBD2 matches at 10 bases. Trimming at V came to 6 bases and at J to 11 bases, leaving 12 bases not matched to a gene. The CDR3 consists of 13 residues. The germline CDR1 and CDR2 sequences are SQVTM and ANQGSEA. Drawing the rest from reference TRBV29-1 and TRBJ2-5, the complete variable domain is SAVISQKPSRDICQRGTSLTIQCQVDSQVTMMFWYRQQPGQSLTLIATANQGSEATYESGFVIDKFPISRPNLTFSTLTVSNMSPEDSSIYLCSVAGGAYYKQYFGPGTRLLVL.

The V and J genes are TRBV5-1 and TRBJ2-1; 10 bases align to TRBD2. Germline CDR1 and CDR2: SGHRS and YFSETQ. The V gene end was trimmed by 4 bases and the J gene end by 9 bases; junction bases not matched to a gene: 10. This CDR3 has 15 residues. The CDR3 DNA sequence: TGCGCCAGCAGCCAACTAGCGGGGAAACTTCTTGAGCAGTTCTTC. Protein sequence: CASSQLAGKLLEQFF.

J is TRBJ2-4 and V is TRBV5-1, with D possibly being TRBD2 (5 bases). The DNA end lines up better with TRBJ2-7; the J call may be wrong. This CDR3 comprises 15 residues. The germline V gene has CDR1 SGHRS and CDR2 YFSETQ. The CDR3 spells CASSLVGAVNYEQYF. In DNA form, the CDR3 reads TGCGCCAGCAGCTTGGTGGGAGCGGTCAACTACGAGCAGTACTTC.

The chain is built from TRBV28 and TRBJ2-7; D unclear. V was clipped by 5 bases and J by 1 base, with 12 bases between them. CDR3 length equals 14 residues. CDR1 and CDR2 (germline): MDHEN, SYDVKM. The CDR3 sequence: CASSVTDPSYEQYF. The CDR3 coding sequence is TGTGCCAGCAGTGTAACGGATCCATCCTACGAGCAGTACTTC.

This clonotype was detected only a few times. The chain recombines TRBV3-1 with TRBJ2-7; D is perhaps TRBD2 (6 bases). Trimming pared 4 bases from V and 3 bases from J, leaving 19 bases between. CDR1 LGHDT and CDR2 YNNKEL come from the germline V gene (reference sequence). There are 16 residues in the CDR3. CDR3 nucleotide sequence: TGTGCCAGCAGCCCCCGCGGGACGCACTCCGACTACGAGCAGTACTTC. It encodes CASSPRGTHSDYEQYF.

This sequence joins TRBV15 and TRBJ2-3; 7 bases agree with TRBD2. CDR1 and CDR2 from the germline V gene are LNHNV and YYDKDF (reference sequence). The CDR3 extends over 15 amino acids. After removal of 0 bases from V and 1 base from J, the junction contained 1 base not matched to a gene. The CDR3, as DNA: TGTGCCACCAGCAGAGATGCGGGGGGCACAGATACGCAGTATTTT. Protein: CATSRDAGGTDTQYF. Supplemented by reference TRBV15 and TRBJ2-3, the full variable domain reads DAMVIQNPRYQVTQFGKPVTLSCSQTLNHNVMYWYQQKSSQAPKLLFHYYDKDFNNEADTPDNFQSRRPNTSFCFLDIRSPGLGDTAMYLCATSRDAGGTDTQYFGPGTRLTVL.

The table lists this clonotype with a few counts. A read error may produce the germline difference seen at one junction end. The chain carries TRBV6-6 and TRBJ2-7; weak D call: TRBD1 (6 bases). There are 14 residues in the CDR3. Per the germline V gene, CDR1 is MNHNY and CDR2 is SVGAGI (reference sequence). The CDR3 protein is CPSSPGHISYEQYF. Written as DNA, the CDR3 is TGTCCCAGCAGCCCGGGACATATCTCCTACGAGCAGTACTTC.

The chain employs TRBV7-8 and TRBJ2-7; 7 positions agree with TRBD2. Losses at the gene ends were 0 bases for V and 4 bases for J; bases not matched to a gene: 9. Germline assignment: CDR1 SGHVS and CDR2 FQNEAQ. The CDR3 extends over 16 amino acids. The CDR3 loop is CASSLAGAGLVYEQYF. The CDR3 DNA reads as TGTGCCAGCAGCTTAGCCGGGGCCGGACTAGTGTACGAGCAGTACTTC.

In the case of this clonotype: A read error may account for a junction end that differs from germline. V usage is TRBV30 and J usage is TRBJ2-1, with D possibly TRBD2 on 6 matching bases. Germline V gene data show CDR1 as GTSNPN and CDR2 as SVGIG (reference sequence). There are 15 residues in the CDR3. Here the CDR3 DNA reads TGTGCCTGGAGTGTACCAGGTAGGGAGGACAATGAGCGGTTCTTC. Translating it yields CAWSVPGREDNERFF.

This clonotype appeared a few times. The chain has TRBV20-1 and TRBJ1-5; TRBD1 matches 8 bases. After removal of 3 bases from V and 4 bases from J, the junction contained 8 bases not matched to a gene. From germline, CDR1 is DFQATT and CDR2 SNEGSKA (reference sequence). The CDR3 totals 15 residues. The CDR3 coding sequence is TGCAGTGCTAGCTACCAGGGGGCTGTAAATCAGCCCCAGCATTTT. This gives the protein CSASYQGAVNQPQHF.

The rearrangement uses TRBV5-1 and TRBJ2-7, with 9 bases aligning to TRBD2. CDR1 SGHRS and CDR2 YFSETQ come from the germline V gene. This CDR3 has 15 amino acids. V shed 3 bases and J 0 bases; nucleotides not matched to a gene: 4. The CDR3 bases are TGCGCCAGCAGCTACCTTAGCGGGGGCTCCTACGAGCAGTACTTC. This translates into CASSYLSGGSYEQYF.

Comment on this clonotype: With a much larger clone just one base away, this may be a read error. The CDR3 is CASSHPDMSSYNEQYF. The CDR3 region has the DNA TGCGCCAGCAGTCACCCCGACATGAGCTCCTACAATGAGCAGTACTTC. V and J are TRBV23-1 and TRBJ2-1; D is unresolved. The J call may be faulty, since TRBJ2-7 better matches the DNA end. TRBV23-1 is identified as an open reading frame with a role that is uncertain. This CDR3 spans 16 amino acids.

The CDR3 loop reads CASSVYGFEKTQFF. CDR3 DNA: TGTGCCAGCAGTGTATACGGGTTCGAGAAGACCCAGTTCTTC. The chain joins TRBV2 to TRBJ2-1; D gene unclear. This CDR3 comprises 14 residues. V was shortened by 4 bases and J by 13 bases, with 20 bases between the two germline ends. In germline, CDR1 is SNHLY, CDR2 FYNNEI.

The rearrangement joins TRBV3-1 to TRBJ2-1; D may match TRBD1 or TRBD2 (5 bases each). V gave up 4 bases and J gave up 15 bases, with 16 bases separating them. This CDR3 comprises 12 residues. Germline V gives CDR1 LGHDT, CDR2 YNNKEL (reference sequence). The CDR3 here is CASSREPGPMFF. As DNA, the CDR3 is TGTGCCAGCAGCCGCGAACCGGGACCTATGTTCTTC.

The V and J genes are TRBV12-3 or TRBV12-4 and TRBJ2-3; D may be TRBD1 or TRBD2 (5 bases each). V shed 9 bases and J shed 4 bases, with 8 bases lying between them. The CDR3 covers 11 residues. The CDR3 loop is CARGTADTQYF. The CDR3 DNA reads TGTGCCAGAGGGACCGCAGATACGCAGTATTTT.

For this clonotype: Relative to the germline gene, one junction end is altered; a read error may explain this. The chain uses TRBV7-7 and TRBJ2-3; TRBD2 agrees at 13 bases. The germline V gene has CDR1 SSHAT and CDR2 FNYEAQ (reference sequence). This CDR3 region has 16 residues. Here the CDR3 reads CASSLGTSGAGDTQYF. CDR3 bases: TGTGCTAGCAGCTTAGGGACTAGCGGGGCTGGAGATACGCAGTATTTT.

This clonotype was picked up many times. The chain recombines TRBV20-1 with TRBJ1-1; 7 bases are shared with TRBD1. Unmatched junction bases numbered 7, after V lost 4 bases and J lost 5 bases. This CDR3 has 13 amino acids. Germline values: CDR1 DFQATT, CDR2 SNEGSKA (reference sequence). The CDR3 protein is CSAKMPGGTEAFF. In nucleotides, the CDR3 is TGCAGTGCTAAAATGCCAGGGGGTACTGAAGCTTTCTTT.

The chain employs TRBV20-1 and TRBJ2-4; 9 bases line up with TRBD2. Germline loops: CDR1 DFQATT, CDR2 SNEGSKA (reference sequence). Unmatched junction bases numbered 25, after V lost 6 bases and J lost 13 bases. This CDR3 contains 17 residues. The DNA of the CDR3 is TGCAGTGCCGATGCTGGGACTAGCCCCGTTGGTCTCTACGGGCAGTACTTC. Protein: CSADAGTSPVGLYGQYF.